One TCR beta chain is described in this entry. At least ten counts were recorded for this clonotype. Its target antigen remains unknown. No much larger clone is present one base from it, and per-base qualities are unavailable. This sample is drawn from a study of regulatory T cells in long-lasting Graves disease listed by TCRdb under 2021. At the level of the whole study: In the newly diagnosed Graves' disease group, patients had been taking antithyroid drugs for less than 3 months. Persistent Graves' disease patients were compared with newly diagnosed Graves' disease patients by peripheral blood TCR sequencing and RNA sequencing. The study took place in China and was registered as a clinical trial. A total of about 35 samples underwent TCR sequencing: approximately 13 from persistent and around 20 from newly diagnosed Graves' disease patients. Study-level results and caveats: Only peripheral blood was studied, because thyroid tissue, the primary lesion, was inaccessible. A larger number of public clonotypes was shared among persistent patients (approximately 3,000) than among newly diagnosed patients (roughly 1,000). Only the TCR beta chain was sequenced and analyzed. As a limitation, the authors acknowledged that the small sample size may reduce accuracy. Compared with newly diagnosed patients, patients with persistent Graves' disease had lower TCR Shannon entropy and fewer highly expanded clones, which suggests clonal expansion. Persistent disease showed preferential use of TRBV28, TRBJ1-2 and TRBJ2-5, whereas newly diagnosed disease favored TRBV20-1 and TRBJ2-1.

The meaning of the sample's time point label: newly diagnosed GD, antithyroid drugs for less than 3 months. For both TCR sequencing and RNA sequencing, RNA was extracted from PBMCs using TRIzol. Graves' disease was diagnosed according to American Thyroid Association guidelines. Patients for the study were recruited at an endocrinology department in Xi'an, China. Each patient gave approximately 9.7 milliliters of peripheral blood, collected in an EDTA anticoagulant tube. Ficoll Paque Plus density gradient separation was used to isolate PBMCs, and no further T cell sorting was done. RNA quality was checked with an Agilent 2100 Bioanalyzer and agarose gel, and concentration with a NanoDrop 2000. The CDR3 holds 15 amino acids from the cysteine to the phenylalanine. The kept DNA is CDR3 alone, 45 bases in frame from the first base. Trimmed from V: 5 bases; trimmed from J: 7 bases; junction bases lacking a gene match: 7. As encoded in the germline V gene, CDR1 is SGHVS while CDR2 is FNYEAQ.

The library was made by multiplex PCR. The sequencing machine was an Illumina HiSeq 4000. CDR3 regions were amplified by Arm-PCR with iRepertoire HTBI primers to construct TCR beta libraries. Before sequencing, the PCR products went through gel purification. Processing in the source paper ran as follows. Gene usage analysis of CDR3 amino acid clonotypes used the approximately 62 TRBV and fewer than 15 TRBJ segments found across samples. Filtered high-quality paired reads were merged into contigs using COPE and FqMerger. BLAST was used to align contigs to the IMGT TRBV, TRBD and TRBJ reference genes, and CDR3 was defined following IMGT. Any clonotype with a frequency above 0.1% was classified as a highly expanded clone. Shannon entropy was used to measure repertoire diversity, and the Gini coefficient was used to measure V-J evenness. Public clonotypes were defined as clonotypes shared by more than one individual. The public reads were quality trimmed at Q25 with fastp and then assembled into clones with MiXCR by TCRdb, keeping productive beta chains. Every CDR3 protein is listed once, alongside the most common genes and DNA of its rows. The V and J calls, along with clone size, are taken from TCRdb and not from the paper's own processing. Here the sample has roughly 440,000 distinct CDR3 sequences; around 15% occur a single time. The ten largest clones represent less than 30% of the sample.

These data were likewise used in another study, on T cells in Graves' hyperthyroidism and ophthalmopathy. The second study reports: Graves' hyperthyroidism was defined as stable when no progression to ophthalmopathy occurred over 18 months of follow-up. Hyperthyroidism patients were newly diagnosed, had a disease duration of under 2 months, and were aged 18 to 65 years. The study excluded patients with uncontrolled infections, other autoimmune diseases, pregnancy or lactation. Diagnoses relied on clinical symptoms, serum thyroxine and TRAb, thyroid ultrasound and orbital computed tomography. The TCR CDR3 was subjected to a first round of RT-PCR using the HTBI primer set and the Qiagen OneStep RT-PCR kit. Most expanded thyroid clonotypes (frequency above 0.001) were also detected in blood, a finding suggesting that blood repertoires may reflect thyroid immune responses. Ophthalmopathy was separated from stable hyperthyroidism by a 13 V-J signature model, with 85% to 90% sensitivity and around 81% specificity obtained in cross-validation and 80%/75% obtained in testing. During validation, the model predicted progression to ophthalmopathy a median of around 6 months ahead of onset, with almost 71% sensitivity and under 85% specificity. TCR V-J signatures able to tell the groups apart were searched for in a discovery cohort of around 95 patients, of whom more than 40 had Graves' ophthalmopathy and roughly 58 had stable Graves' hyperthyroidism. Prospective prediction of ophthalmopathy was tested in an independent validation cohort of 18 to 20 hyperthyroidism patients and around 16 patients who later progressed to ophthalmopathy. For training and testing, the 100 or so patients in the discovery cohort were randomly divided in a 7:3 ratio. In addition, the study compared T-cell repertoires in thyroid tissue and in blood from five or six Graves' hyperthyroidism patients. Following sampling, methimazole starting at 30 mg daily was given to hyperthyroidism patients, and high-dose intravenous methylprednisolone was given to ophthalmopathy patients. Libraries were constructed in a second round of multiplex PCR, after which size selection and purification were performed. Libraries were sequenced paired-end with 100 bp reads on an Illumina HiSeq2000. Raw data were processed with SOAPnuke, discarding reads with adapters, uncalled bases, mean Phred below 15, or no exact constant-primer or identifier match. COPE v1.2.5 was used to merge the high-quality paired reads, and each unique nucleotide sequence was defined as a clonotype. MiTCR v1.1 was used to align clonotypes to the IMGT TRBV, TRBD and TRBJ reference segments. The analysis included only V-J combinations with a frequency above 0.0001, which together covered roughly 99% of the repertoires. The TCS score was defined as F50 (clonal expansion) divided by E x V (chaos), with BLOSUM62-based TCRdist calculated between CDR3 peptides within each V-J. Welch's t-statistics and random forest reduced roughly 500 V-J features to some 14, which were used in a naive Bayes classifier (R e1071). Sample size was not statistically predetermined, and blinding of investigators to group allocation was not performed. According to the paper, TCR Vbeta CDR3 sequencing was carried out on around 140 peripheral blood samples, which came from approximately 43 ophthalmopathy, approximately 78 hyperthyroidism and about 17 progressor patients.

The chain is made from TRBV7-6 and TRBJ1-4, with 10 junctional bases fitting TRBD1. Sequencing was performed on peripheral blood mononuclear cells (PBMCs), taken at new diagnosis, from a patient treated with antithyroid drugs. The sequence derives from a woman between 18 and 29 years old with Graves disease. Donor details come from another sample of the same person, matched by shared clones. In nucleotides, the sequence is TGTGCCAGCAGCCGGGGACAGGGGAGGAGTGAAAAACTGTTTTTT. It is translated as CASSRGQGRSEKLFF.